The entry that follows covers one TCR beta chain sequence. Individuals aged 18 to 89 years were recruited from some 26 US areas. The V gene's germline CDR1 is SNHLY and CDR2 FYNNEI. The CDR3 consists of 13 residues. The V and J ends lost 8 bases and 7 bases respectively, with 12 bases between them. These data come from a study of blood T cell repertoires in COVID-19. Per the original methods: By means of reference gene primer amplification, nucleated cell counts were estimated. Profiling relied on immunoSEQ multiplex PCR, and the TCRdb table lists in-frame clones only, not all of them. V and J calls and clone size are those listed in that table; D and trimming were worked out from the DNA. The data show approximately 170,000 clones, 83% seen once.

This chain joins TRBV2 and TRBJ1-6, with a weak D call TRBD1 (5 bases). Sequencing was performed on PBMCs or T cells enriched from blood (not recorded which). The sequence was obtained from a woman aged 45 to 65 in a cohort exposed to, infected with or recovered from COVID-19 (not recorded which). CDR3 residues: CASERTRNSPLHF. CDR3 in DNA: TGTGCCAGCGAGAGGACACGAAATTCACCCCTCCACTTT.